The clone carrying this T cell receptor (beta chain) showed up just once. Its antigen is undetermined. Germline CDR1 and CDR2: SGHVS and FNYEAQ. The CDR3 runs 14 residues. V lost 5 bases to trimming and J lost 0 bases, with 10 bases between them. The record originates from a study of shared clonotypes between healthy human individuals. Study background: With ages of 18 to 49, the donors were a couple of women and three men. Per-donor plates numbered three CD4 naive, three CD4 memory, two CD8 naive and one CD8 memory.

The table came from immunoSEQ multiplex PCR; TCRdb's copy has only in-frame clones and leaves some out. The data hold 1.4 million to 1.5 million clones, with roughly 95% observed a single time. Study results and caveats: Relative to memory subsets, naive subsets generally showed larger estimated richness.

This sequence joins TRBV7-6 and TRBJ1-1; D call uncertain. The sequence was collected from a man aged 25-40 years in good health. The sequenced sample consisted of naive CD4+ T cells sorted from blood. As to subset: CD45RA+ positively selected. For the CDR3, the DNA is TGTGCCAGCAGCCTAATAGGGATGAACACTGAAGCTTTCTTT. It is translated as CASSLIGMNTEAFF.